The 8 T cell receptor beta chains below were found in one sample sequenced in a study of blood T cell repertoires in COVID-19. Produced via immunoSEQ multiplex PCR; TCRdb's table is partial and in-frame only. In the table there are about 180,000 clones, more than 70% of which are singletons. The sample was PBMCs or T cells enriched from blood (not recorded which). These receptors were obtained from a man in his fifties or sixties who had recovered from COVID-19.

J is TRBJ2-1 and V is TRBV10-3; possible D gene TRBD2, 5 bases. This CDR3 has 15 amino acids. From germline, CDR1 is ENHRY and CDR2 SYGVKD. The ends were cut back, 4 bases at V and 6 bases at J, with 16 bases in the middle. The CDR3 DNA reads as TGTGCCATCAGTGTCAGCATCGTCGCGGGCAATGAGCAGTTCTTC. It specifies CAISVSIVAGNEQFF.

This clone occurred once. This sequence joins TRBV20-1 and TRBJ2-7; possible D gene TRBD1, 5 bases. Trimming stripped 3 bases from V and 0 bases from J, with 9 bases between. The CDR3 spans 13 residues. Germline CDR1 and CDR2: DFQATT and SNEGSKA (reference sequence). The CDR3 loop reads CSASAGISYEQYF. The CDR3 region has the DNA TGCAGTGCTAGTGCAGGGATCTCCTACGAGCAGTACTTC.

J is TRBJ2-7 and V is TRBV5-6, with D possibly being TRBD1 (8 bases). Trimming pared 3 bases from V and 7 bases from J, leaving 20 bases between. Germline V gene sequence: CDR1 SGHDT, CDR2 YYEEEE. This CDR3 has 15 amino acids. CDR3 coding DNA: TGTGCCAGCAGCTCGCGGGGGACAGGCCCTCAAGAGCAGTACTTC. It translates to CASSSRGTGPQEQYF.

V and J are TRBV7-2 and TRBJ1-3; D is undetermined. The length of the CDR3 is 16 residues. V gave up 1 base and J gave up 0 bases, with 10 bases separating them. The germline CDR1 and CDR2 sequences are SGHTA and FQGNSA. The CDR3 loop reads CASSLGPGSSGNTIYF. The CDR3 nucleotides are TGTGCCAGCAGCTTAGGACCTGGGAGCTCTGGAAACACCATATATTTT.

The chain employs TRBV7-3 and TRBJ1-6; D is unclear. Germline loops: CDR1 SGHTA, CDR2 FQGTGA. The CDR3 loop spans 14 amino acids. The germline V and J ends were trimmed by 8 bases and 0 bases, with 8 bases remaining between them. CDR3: CASGAGSYNSPLHF. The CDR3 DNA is TGTGCCAGCGGAGCCGGCTCCTATAATTCACCCCTCCACTTT.

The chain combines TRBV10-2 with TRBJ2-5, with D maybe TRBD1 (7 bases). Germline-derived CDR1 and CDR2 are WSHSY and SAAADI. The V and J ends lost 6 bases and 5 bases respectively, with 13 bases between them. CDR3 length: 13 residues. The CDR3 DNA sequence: TGCGCCAGCAGCCCACAGGGGAGGGAGACCCAGTACTTC. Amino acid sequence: CASSPQGRETQYF.

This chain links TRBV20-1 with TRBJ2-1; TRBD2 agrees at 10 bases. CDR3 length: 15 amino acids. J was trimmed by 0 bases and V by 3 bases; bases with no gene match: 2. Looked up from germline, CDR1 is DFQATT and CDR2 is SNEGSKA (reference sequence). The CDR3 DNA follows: TGCAGTGCTAGTTCTAGCGGGAGCTCCTACAATGAGCAGTTCTTC. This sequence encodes CSASSSGSSYNEQFF.

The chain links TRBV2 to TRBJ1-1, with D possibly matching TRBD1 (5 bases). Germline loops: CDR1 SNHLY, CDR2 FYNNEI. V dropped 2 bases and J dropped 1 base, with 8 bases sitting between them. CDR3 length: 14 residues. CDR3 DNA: TGTGCCAGCAGTGAACAGGGAGGGAACACTGAAGCTTTCTTT. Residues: CASSEQGGNTEAFF.